One and the same sample provided the 25 T cell receptor beta chains below, sequenced in a study of T-cell reconstitution after alpha-beta-depleted transplantation in children. The TCRbeta library incorporated unique molecular identifiers. TCRdb reanalysed the PCR reads using MiXCR and keeps one entry per CDR3 protein. The sample carries about 270,000 distinct CDR3 sequences, approximately 9.8% recorded once. This specimen was PBMCs from the stem cell graft donor, taken from the stem cell graft. All receptors derive from a human donor who donated a stem cell graft to a child with SCID.

The genes are TRBV2 and TRBJ2-7; D remains unclear. V lost 6 bases and J 2 bases, leaving 11 bases between the germline ends. In germline, CDR1 is SNHLY, CDR2 FYNNEI. This CDR3 spans 13 amino acids. CDR3 DNA sequence: TGTGCCAGCAGCCCGGCGGATACCTACGAGCAGTACTTC. Translated: CASSPADTYEQYF.

This clonotype was observed a few times. The chain carries TRBV7-8 and TRBJ2-5, with TRBD2 matching 11 bases. J lost 2 bases, V lost 5 bases, and 7 bases had no gene match. Looked up from germline, CDR1 is SGHVS and CDR2 is FQNEAQ. The CDR3 contains 16 residues. CDR3 DNA sequence: TGTGCCAGCAGCCCTCGGACTAGCGGGCAACAAGAGACCCAGTACTTC. Translation: CASSPRTSGQQETQYF.

This clonotype was seen at least ten times. The chain couples TRBV19 to TRBJ1-2, with 7 nucleotides matching TRBD1. Germline V lookup: CDR1 LNHDA, CDR2 SQIVND (reference sequence). The CDR3 consists of 15 residues. The V and J ends lost 5 bases and 5 bases, in that order; junction bases with no gene match: 11. The CDR3: CASSSYKTGMYGYTF. The CDR3, as DNA: TGTGCCAGTAGTTCGTATAAGACAGGGATGTATGGCTACACCTTC.

J is TRBJ2-5 and V is TRBV5-1, with D uncertain. This CDR3 has 14 residues. Germline V CDR1 and CDR2: SGHRS, YFSETQ. Trimming removed 1 base at V and 2 bases at J, with 9 bases between. CDR3 in DNA: TGCGCCAGCAGCTTGTTTCACGAACAAGAGACCCAGTACTTC. It yields the protein CASSLFHEQETQYF. Using reference TRBV5-1 and TRBJ2-5 for the parts outside the CDR3, the full variable domain is KAGVTQTPRYLIKTRGQQVTLSCSPISGHRSVSWYQQTPGQGLQFLFEYFSETQRNKGNFPGRFSGRQFSNSRSEMNVSTLELGDSALYLCASSLFHEQETQYFGPGTRLLVL.

The rearrangement uses TRBV25-1 and TRBJ1-6; TRBD1 agrees at 9 bases. J gave up 4 bases and V 7 bases, and 2 bases lay outside the gene matches. The CDR3 length is 14 residues. The germline gives CDR1 MGHDK, CDR2 SYGVNS. CDR3 residues: CASTGTGYNSPLHF. CDR3 sequence (DNA): TGTGCCAGCACCGGGACAGGGTATAATTCACCCCTCCACTTT.

V and J are TRBV20-1 and TRBJ2-1; TRBD2 matches 11 bases. Germline loops: CDR1 DFQATT, CDR2 SNEGSKA (reference sequence). The V and J ends lost 7 bases and 6 bases, in that order; junction bases with no gene match: 8. CDR3 length: 14 amino acids. The CDR3 DNA reads as TGCAGTGTTTTTAGCGGGGGGGCCCGCAATGAGCAGTTCTTC. This sequence encodes CSVFSGGARNEQFF.

This clonotype was seen ten or more times. CDR3 DNA sequence: TGCGCCAGCACCTCATCTGGGTCTCACCAGACTGAAGCTTTCTTT. This codes for CASTSSGSHQTEAFF. The V gene is TRBV5-1, the J gene TRBJ1-1, with D hard to call. The germline V gene has CDR1 SGHRS and CDR2 YFSETQ. V shed 6 bases and J shed 5 bases, with 20 bases lying between them. CDR3 length: 15 residues.

The gene calls are TRBV12-3 or TRBV12-4 and TRBJ2-1; D is possibly TRBD1 (6 bases). The V and J ends lost 5 bases and 0 bases respectively, with 14 bases between them. This CDR3 region has 16 residues. DNA for the CDR3: TGTGCCAGCAGTGACCCAGGGGTCAGCTCCTACAATGAGCAGTTCTTC. It specifies CASSDPGVSSYNEQFF.

The J gene is TRBJ1-2, the V gene TRBV6-5; D ambiguous. Trimming pared 0 bases from V and 4 bases from J, leaving 9 bases between. CDR3 length equals 14 residues. Per germline, CDR1 MNHEY and CDR2 SVGAGI. The CDR3 is CASSYSRVGYGYTF. CDR3 DNA: TGTGCCAGCAGTTACTCAAGGGTTGGCTATGGCTACACCTTC.

This clonotype was recorded a few times. The V gene is TRBV3-1, the J gene TRBJ2-3; 9 nucleotides align to TRBD1. Unmatched junction bases numbered 7, after V lost 1 base and J lost 5 bases. The CDR3 totals 16 residues. CDR1 is LGHDT and CDR2 is YNNKEL in the germline V gene (reference sequence). CDR3 coding DNA: TGTGCCAGCAGCCAAGCCGGGACAGGGCGTGGAGATACGCAGTATTTT. Its translation: CASSQAGTGRGDTQYF.

The chain carries TRBV5-1 and TRBJ2-1; TRBD2 matches 7 bases. The J segment lost 0 bases and the V segment lost 2 bases, leaving 8 bases of the junction unmatched. Germline values: CDR1 SGHRS, CDR2 YFSETQ. This CDR3 is 17 amino acids long. The CDR3 DNA sequence: TGCGCCAGCAGCTTAGTGGCTAGCGGAAACTCCTACAATGAGCAGTTCTTC. Protein product: CASSLVASGNSYNEQFF.

This clonotype appeared a few times. The chain employs TRBV5-1 and TRBJ1-6; no definite D call. CDR1 and CDR2 (germline): SGHRS, YFSETQ. V dropped 4 bases and J dropped 10 bases, with 15 bases sitting between them. This CDR3 has 14 residues. In DNA form, the CDR3 reads TGCGCCAGCAGCGAGGGAGTCTTAAAATCACCCCTCCACTTT. As protein: CASSEGVLKSPLHF. Full variable domain (rest looked up from reference TRBV5-1 and TRBJ1-6): KAGVTQTPRYLIKTRGQQVTLSCSPISGHRSVSWYQQTPGQGLQFLFEYFSETQRNKGNFPGRFSGRQFSNSRSEMNVSTLELGDSALYLCASSEGVLKSPLHFGNGTRLTVT.

This clonotype was found a few times. The chain has TRBV5-6 and TRBJ2-2, with 7 bases that match TRBD2. Looked up from germline, CDR1 is SGHDT and CDR2 is YYEEEE. The CDR3 loop spans 14 amino acids. V dropped 2 bases and J dropped 5; count of bases not matched to a gene: 3. CDR3 region: CASSFVAGTGELFF. In DNA form, the CDR3 reads TGTGCCAGCAGCTTTGTAGCGGGTACCGGGGAGCTGTTTTTT.

The chain employs TRBV6-2 or TRBV6-3 and TRBJ2-7, with D perhaps TRBD1 (6 bases). The CDR3 sequence is 12 residues long. Trimming stripped 3 bases from V and 10 bases from J, with 13 bases between. Per germline, CDR1 MNHEY and CDR2 SVGEGT. As DNA, the CDR3 is TGTGCCAGCAGTTATGTCAGGGGTGAACAGTACTTC. Translated: CASSYVRGEQYF.

A note on this clonotype: Given a much more abundant clone one base away, this may be a read error. CDR3 DNA: TGTGCCACCACTAGCGGGCAAGACAATGAGCAGTCCTTC. This encodes CATTSGQDNEQSF. The chain has TRBV2 and TRBJ2-1; 9 positions agree with TRBD2. Germline CDR1 SNHLY, CDR2 FYNNEI. This CDR3 is 13 amino acids long.

In its sample, this clonotype was seen a few times. The chain links TRBV7-9 to TRBJ1-4, with D hard to call. V was clipped by 5 bases and J by 13 bases, with 17 bases between them. This CDR3 is built from 13 residues. The germline gives CDR1 SEHNR, CDR2 FQNEAQ (reference sequence). In nucleotides, the CDR3 is TGTGCCAGCAGCGTGGGATCCCGGGAGGGACTGTTTTTT. Its protein product is CASSVGSREGLFF.

This chain connects TRBV20-1 to TRBJ2-3, with D uncertain. The V gene's germline CDR1 is DFQATT and CDR2 SNEGSKA (reference sequence). The length of the CDR3 is 13 residues. V gave up 4 bases and J gave up 4 bases, with 12 bases separating them. The CDR3 spells CSATPTGADTQYF. The DNA of the CDR3 is TGCAGTGCTACCCCGACTGGGGCAGATACGCAGTATTTT.

The chain couples TRBV5-1 to TRBJ2-2; a weak D match, TRBD2 (5 bases). CDR3 size: 16 residues. With 0 bases removed from V and 2 bases from J, the gap between germline ends came to 11 bases. Germline values: CDR1 SGHRS, CDR2 YFSETQ. CDR3 sequence (DNA): TGCGCCAGCAGCTTGGGCGGAGCTAGCAACACCGGGGAGCTGTTTTTT. Translated: CASSLGGASNTGELFF.

The V call is TRBV2, the J call TRBJ2-5, with D possibly TRBD2 on 5 matching bases. V was shortened by 7 bases and J by 1 base, with 19 bases between the two germline ends. The CDR3 spans 16 residues. From germline, CDR1 is SNHLY and CDR2 FYNNEI. CDR3: CASTLNAGQIQETQYF. The CDR3 bases are TGTGCCAGCACCCTGAATGCGGGCCAGATCCAAGAGACCCAGTACTTC.

This clonotype has a handful of counts. This chain uses TRBV20-1 with TRBJ1-1, with 8 nucleotides matching TRBD1. The V gene's germline CDR1 is DFQATT and CDR2 SNEGSKA (reference sequence). The V segment lost 0 bases and the J segment 4 bases; nucleotides outside the gene matches: 16. This CDR3 contains 18 residues. In DNA, the CDR3 is TGCAGTGCTAGAGATAATATTGTTGGACAGGGAGAGGTCACTGAAGCTTTCTTT. Translating it yields CSARDNIVGQGEVTEAFF.

This clonotype was seen repeatedly, ten times or more. V gene TRBV7-8 combines with J gene TRBJ1-1; D not certain. CDR3 size: 14 residues. The V end was cut by 1 base, the J end by 6 bases, with 12 bases between. Germline CDR1 and CDR2: SGHVS and FQNEAQ. The CDR3 spells CASSLDRSSAEAFF. For the CDR3, the DNA is TGTGCCAGCAGCTTAGATAGGTCCTCCGCTGAAGCTTTCTTT.

This clonotype was seen only a few times. The chain has TRBV10-3 and TRBJ2-7, with D tentatively TRBD1 (6 bases). Germline CDR1 reads ENHRY; CDR2 reads SYGVKD. This CDR3 spans 14 amino acids. V was cut by 6 bases and J by 1 base, with 13 bases left in between. DNA of the CDR3: TGTGCCATCAGGACCGGGACATTTTCCTACGAGCAGTACTTC. Amino acid sequence: CAIRTGTFSYEQYF.

This clonotype occurred many times. The chain carries TRBV5-1 and TRBJ2-1; maybe TRBD1 (5 bases). The ends were cut back, 3 bases at V and 0 bases at J, with 16 bases in the middle. The CDR3 runs to 17 residues. Per germline, CDR1 SGHRS and CDR2 YFSETQ. For the CDR3, the DNA is TGCGCCAGCAGCTCCGGACGTGGGGCAAGCTCCTACAATGAGCAGTTCTTC. It codes for CASSSGRGASSYNEQFF.

This clonotype was recorded a few times. V and J are TRBV10-3 and TRBJ2-1; no clear D gene. With 8 bases removed from V and 1 base from J, the gap between germline ends came to 12 bases. Germline CDR1 ENHRY, CDR2 SYGVKD. This CDR3 comprises 14 residues. This chain's CDR3 is CAIGETNSYNEQFF. CDR3 in DNA: TGTGCCATCGGCGAGACGAATTCCTACAATGAGCAGTTCTTC.

The chain combines TRBV6-1 with TRBJ1-2, with D perhaps matching TRBD1 (6 bases). V was shortened by 6 bases and J by 0 bases, with 11 bases between the two germline ends. From germline, CDR1 is MNHNS and CDR2 SASEGT. This CDR3 spans 14 amino acids. The CDR3 DNA sequence: TGTGCCAGCAGCGCCGGGACAACTAACTATGGCTACACCTTC. It translates to CASSAGTTNYGYTF.